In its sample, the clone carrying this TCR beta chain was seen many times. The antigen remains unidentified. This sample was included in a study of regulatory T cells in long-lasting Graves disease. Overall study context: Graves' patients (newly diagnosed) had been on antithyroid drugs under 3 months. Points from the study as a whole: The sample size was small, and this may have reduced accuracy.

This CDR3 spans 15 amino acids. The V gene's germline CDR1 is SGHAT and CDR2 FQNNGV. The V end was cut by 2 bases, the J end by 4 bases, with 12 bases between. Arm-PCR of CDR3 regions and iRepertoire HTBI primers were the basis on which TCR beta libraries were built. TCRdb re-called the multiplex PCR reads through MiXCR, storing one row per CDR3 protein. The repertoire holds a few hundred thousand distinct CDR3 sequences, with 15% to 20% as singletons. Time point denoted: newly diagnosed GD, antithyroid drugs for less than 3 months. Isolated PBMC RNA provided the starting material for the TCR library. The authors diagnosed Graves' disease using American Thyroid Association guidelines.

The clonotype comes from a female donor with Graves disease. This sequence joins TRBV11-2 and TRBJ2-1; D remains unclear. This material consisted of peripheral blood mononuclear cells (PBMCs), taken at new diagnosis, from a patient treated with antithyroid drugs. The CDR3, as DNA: TGTGCCAGCAGCTTATATACCGCAACTTACAATGAGCAGTTCTTC. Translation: CASSLYTATYNEQFF.